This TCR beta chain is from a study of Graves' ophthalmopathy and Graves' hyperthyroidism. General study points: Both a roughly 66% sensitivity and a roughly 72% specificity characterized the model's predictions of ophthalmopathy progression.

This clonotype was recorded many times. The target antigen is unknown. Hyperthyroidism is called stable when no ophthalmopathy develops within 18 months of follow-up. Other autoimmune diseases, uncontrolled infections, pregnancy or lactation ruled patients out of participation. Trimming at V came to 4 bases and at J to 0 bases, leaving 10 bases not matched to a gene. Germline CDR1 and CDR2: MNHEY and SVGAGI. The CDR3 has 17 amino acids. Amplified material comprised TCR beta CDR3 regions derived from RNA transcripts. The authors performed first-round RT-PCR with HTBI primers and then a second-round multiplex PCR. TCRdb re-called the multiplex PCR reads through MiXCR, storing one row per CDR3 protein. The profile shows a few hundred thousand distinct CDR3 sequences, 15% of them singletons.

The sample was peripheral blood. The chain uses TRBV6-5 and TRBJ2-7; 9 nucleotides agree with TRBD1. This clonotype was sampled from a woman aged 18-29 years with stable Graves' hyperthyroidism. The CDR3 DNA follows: TGTGCCAGCAGTTTATTAGGGACAGGGAGAACCTCCTACGAGCAGTACTTC. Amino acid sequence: CASSLLGTGRTSYEQYF.